This TCR beta chain was captured by sequencing in a study of shared clonotypes between healthy human individuals. The table lists this clone with a few counts. TCRdb's table, derived via immunoSEQ multiplex PCR, lists solely in-frame clones and lacks some. The repertoire holds roughly 770,000 clones, with 90% to 97% as singletons. The CDR3 is 14 residues long. The ends were cut back, 0 bases at V and 3 bases at J, with 9 bases in the middle. Germline V gene lookup returns CDR1 LNHNV and CDR2 YYDKDF (reference sequence). Naive-designated CD8 cells lacked CD45RO, were positively enriched for CCR7, and omitted terminally differentiated effector memory CD45RA+ cells. Only Caucasian adults living in Nashville, Tennessee served as donors.

The receptor's source is a man aged 30 to 39 in good health. The V and J genes are TRBV15 and TRBJ2-7; D unresolved. The sequenced sample was naive CD8+ T cells sorted from blood. DNA of the CDR3: TGTGCCACCAGCAGAGACCGACTTGACTACGAGCAGTACTTC. Translated: CATSRDRLDYEQYF.